This record covers a single TCR beta chain. A much larger clone sits a single nucleotide away, making a read error possible. This CDR3 contains 15 residues. CDR1 and CDR2 (germline): SGDLS, YYNGEE. Diagnoses were established from clinical symptoms, serum thyroxine, TRAb, thyroid ultrasound and orbital computed tomography. Amplification of TCR beta CDR3 regions used RNA transcripts. After a first-round RT-PCR with HTBI primers, a second-round multiplex PCR was run. TCRdb recomputed calls from the multiplex PCR reads with MiXCR, one row per CDR3 protein. The sample has about 1.1 million distinct CDR3 sequences, about 35% seen once; the top ten hold 11%. The sample comes from a study of Graves' ophthalmopathy and Graves' hyperthyroidism.

What was sequenced was peripheral blood or thyroid tissue (not recorded which). This chain uses TRBV9 with TRBJ2-5; D might be TRBD1 or TRBD2, each matching 5 bases. This receptor was taken from an adult man with Graves' hyperthyroidism. CDR3 sequence (DNA): TGTGCCAGCAGCGTAGCCGGGGCTTCGCAAGAGACCCCGTACTTC. Residues: CASSVAGASQETPYF.